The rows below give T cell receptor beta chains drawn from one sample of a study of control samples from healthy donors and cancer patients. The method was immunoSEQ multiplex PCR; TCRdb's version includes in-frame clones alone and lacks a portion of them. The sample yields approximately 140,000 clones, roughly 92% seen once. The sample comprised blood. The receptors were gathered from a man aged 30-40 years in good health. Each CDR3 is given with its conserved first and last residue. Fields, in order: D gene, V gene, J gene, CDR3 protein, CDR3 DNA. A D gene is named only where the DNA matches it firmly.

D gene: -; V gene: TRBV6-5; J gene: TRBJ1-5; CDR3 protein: CASRLTGHNQPQHF; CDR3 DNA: TGTGCCAGCAGATTGACAGGACACAATCAGCCCCAGCATTTT
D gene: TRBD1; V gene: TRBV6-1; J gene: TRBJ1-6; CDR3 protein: CASSERERDSPSPLHF; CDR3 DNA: TGTGCCAGCAGTGAAAGGGAAAGGGACAGCCCTTCACCCCTCCACTTT
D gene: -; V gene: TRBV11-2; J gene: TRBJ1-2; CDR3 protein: CASSFISGLGYTF; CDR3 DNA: TGTGCCAGCAGCTTTATCTCAGGGTTAGGCTACACCTTC
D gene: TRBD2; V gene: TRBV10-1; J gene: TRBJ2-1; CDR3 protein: CASSYSSGSYNEQFF; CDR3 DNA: TGCGCCAGCAGCTACTCTAGCGGCTCCTACAATGAGCAGTTCTTC
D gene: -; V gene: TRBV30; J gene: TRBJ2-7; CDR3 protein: CAWSVAQGPPYEQYF; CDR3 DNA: TGTGCCTGGAGTGTAGCCCAGGGGCCTCCCTACGAGCAGTACTTC
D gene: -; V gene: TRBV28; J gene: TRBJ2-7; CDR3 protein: CASSFFPSYEQYF; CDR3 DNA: TGTGCCAGCAGTTTCTTCCCGTCCTACGAGCAGTACTTC
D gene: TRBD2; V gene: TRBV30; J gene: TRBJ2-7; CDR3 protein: CAWSVLAGGEQYF; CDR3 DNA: TGTGCCTGGAGTGTACTAGCGGGCGGCGAGCAGTACTTC
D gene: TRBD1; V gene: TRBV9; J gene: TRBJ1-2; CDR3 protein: CASSAGGQANYGYTF; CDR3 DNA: TGTGCCAGCAGCGCGGGGGGACAGGCGAATTATGGCTACACCTTC
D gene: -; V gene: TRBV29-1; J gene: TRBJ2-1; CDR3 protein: CSVAGGSSYNEQFF; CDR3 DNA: TGCAGCGTTGCCGGAGGAAGCTCCTACAATGAGCAGTTCTTC
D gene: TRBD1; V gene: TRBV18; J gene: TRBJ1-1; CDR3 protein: CASSGGGAWTEAFF; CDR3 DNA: TGTGCCAGCTCCGGAGGGGGCGCTTGGACTGAAGCTTTCTTT
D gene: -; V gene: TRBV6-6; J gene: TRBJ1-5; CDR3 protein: CASSYAVADYNQPQHF; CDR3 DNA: TGTGCCAGCAGTTACGCGGTGGCAGATTACAATCAGCCCCAGCATTTT
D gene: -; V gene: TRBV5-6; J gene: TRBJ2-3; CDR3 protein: CASSAGYGSDTQYF; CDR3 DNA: TGTGCCAGCAGCGCTGGTTATGGGTCAGATACGCAGTATTTT
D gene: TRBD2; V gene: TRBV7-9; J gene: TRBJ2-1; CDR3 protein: CASSLAGGPNEQFF; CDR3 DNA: TGTGCCAGCAGCTTAGCGGGAGGGCCGAATGAGCAGTTCTTC
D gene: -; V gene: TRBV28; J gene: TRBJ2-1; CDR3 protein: CASSSGTVGGNEQFF; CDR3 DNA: TGTGCCAGCAGTTCAGGGACCGTAGGGGGCAATGAGCAGTTCTTC
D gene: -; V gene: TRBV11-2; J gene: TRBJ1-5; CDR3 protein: CASSHSTSPYSNQPQHF; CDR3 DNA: TGTGCCAGCAGCCATTCCACTTCCCCTTATAGCAATCAGCCCCAGCATTTT
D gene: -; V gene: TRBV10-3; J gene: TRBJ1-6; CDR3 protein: CAISPQENYNSPLHF; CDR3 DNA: TGTGCCATCAGCCCACAGGAGAACTATAATTCACCCCTCCACTTT
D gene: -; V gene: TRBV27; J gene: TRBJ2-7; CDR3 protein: CASSLWAGPVSEQYF; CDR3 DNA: TGTGCCAGCAGTTTATGGGCAGGCCCGGTGAGTGAGCAGTACTTC
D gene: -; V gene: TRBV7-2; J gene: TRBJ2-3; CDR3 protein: CASSLLGRGAAGDTQYF; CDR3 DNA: TGTGCCAGCAGCTTACTAGGCAGGGGGGCCGCAGGAGATACGCAGTATTTT
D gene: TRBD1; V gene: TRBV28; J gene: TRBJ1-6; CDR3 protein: CASSFGQGVGSPLHF; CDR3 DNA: TGTGCCAGCAGCTTCGGACAGGGGGTTGGGTCACCCCTCCACTTT
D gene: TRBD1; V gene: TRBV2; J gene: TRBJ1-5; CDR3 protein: CASRATGAGQPQHF; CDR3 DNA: TGTGCCAGCAGAGCAACAGGGGCAGGTCAGCCCCAGCATTTT
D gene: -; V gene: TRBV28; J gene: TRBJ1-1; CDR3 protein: CASSFPFRLGVESEAFF; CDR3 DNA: TGTGCCAGCAGTTTTCCTTTTCGGTTGGGGGTGGAGTCTGAAGCTTTCTTT
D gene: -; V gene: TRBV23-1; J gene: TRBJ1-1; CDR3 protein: CASRQRRGGVRSEAFF; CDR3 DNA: TGCGCCAGCAGACAGAGAAGGGGAGGAGTAAGGTCTGAAGCTTTCTTT
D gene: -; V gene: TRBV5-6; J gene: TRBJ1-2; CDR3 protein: CASSLGGSVTYPRGYTF; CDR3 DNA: TGTGCCAGCAGCTTGGGAGGCTCCGTTACATATCCTAGGGGCTACACCTTC
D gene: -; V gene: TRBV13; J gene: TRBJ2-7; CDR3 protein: CASSAGGYEQYF; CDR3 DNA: TGTGCCAGCAGCGCTGGGGGCTACGAGCAGTACTTC
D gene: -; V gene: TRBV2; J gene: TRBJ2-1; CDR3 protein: CASSEVLRAGEQFF; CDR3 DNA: TGTGCCAGCAGTGAAGTTCTCAGGGCAGGTGAGCAGTTCTTC
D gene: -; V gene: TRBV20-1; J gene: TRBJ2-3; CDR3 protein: CSASILSFADTQYF; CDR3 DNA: TGCAGTGCTAGTATTCTTAGTTTTGCAGATACGCAGTATTTT
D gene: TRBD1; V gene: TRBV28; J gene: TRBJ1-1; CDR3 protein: CASIEGADTEAFF; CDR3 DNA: TGTGCCAGCATAGAGGGGGCGGACACTGAAGCTTTCTTT